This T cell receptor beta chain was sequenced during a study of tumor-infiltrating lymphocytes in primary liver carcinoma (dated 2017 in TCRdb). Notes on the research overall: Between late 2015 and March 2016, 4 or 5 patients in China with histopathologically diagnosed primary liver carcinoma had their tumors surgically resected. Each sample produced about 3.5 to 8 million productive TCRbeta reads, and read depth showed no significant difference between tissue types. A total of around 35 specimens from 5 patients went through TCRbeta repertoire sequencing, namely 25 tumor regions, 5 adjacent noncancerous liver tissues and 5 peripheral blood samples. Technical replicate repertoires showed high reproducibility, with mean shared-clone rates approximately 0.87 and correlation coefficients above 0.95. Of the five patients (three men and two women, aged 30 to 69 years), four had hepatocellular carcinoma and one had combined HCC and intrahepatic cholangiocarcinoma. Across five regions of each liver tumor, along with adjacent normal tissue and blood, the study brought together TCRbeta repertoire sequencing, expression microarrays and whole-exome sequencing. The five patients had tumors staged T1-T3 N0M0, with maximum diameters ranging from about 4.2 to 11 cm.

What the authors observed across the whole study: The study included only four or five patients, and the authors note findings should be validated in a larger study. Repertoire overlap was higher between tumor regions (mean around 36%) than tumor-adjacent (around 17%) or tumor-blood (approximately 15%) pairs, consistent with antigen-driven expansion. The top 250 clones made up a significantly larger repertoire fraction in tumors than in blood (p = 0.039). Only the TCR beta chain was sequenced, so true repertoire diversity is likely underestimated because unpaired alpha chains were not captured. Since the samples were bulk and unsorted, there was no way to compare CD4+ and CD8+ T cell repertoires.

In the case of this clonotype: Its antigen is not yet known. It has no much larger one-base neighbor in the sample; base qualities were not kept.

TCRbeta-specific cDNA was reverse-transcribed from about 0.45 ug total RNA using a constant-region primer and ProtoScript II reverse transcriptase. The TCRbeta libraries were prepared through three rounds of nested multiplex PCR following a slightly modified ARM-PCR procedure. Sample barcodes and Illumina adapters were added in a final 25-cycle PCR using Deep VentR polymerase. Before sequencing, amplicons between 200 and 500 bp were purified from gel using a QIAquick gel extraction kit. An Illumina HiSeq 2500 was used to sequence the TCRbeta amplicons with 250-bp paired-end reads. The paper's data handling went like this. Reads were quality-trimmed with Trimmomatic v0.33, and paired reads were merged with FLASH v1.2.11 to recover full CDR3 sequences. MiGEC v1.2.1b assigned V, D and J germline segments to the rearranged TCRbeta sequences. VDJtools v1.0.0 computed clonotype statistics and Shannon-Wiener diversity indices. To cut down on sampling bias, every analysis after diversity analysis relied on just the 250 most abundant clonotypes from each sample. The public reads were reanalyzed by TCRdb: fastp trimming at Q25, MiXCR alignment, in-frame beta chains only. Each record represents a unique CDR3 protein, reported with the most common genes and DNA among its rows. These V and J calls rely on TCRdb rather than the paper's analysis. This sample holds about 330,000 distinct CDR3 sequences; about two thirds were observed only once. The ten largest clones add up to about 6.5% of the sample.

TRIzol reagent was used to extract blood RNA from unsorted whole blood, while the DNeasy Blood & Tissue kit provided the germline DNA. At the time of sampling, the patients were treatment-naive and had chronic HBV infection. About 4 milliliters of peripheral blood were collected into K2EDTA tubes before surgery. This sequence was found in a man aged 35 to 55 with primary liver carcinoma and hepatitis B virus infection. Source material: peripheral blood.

The DNA reads TGTGCCAGCAGGCCCTCAGCGGGAGGGACATACGAGCAGTACTTC. Its translation reads: CASRPSAGGTYEQYF. This chain joins TRBV7-9 to TRBJ2-7; TRBD2 lines up with 10 middle nucleotides. Inclusive of the bounding cysteine and phenylalanine, the CDR3 is 15 residues long. Solely the CDR3 DNA is kept, with 45 bases framed from the first base. Looking up the germline V gene (reference sequence) yields CDR1 SEHNR and CDR2 FQNEAQ. V trim: 6 bases; J trim: 4 bases; unmatched bases: 9.